The source of this T cell receptor (beta chain) is a study of blood T cell repertoires in COVID-19. As for the study in general: The analysed material was cDNA or gDNA that came from T cells, B-cell-depleted T cells, or PBMCs.

Clones were read by immunoSEQ multiplex PCR, and TCRdb kept only the in-frame ones, dropping some. Altogether about 130,000 clones are present, around 81% being singletons, with the ten largest covering about a tenth. This clone was counted many times. The sequence derives from a human donor in a cohort sampled during active COVID-19. Sequenced: peripheral blood.

The CDR3 sequence is CASSLGADGSGQPYEQYF. CDR3 DNA sequence: TGTGCCAGCAGCTTAGGGGCCGATGGGTCAGGGCAGCCTTACGAGCAGTACTTC. The chain couples TRBV11-2 to TRBJ2-7, with D maybe TRBD1 (5 bases). The V end lost 1 base, the J end lost 4 bases, and 23 bases lay between the germline ends. Germline V gene sequence: CDR1 SGHAT, CDR2 FQNNGV. CDR3 length: 18 amino acids.